This T cell receptor (beta chain) was retrieved from a study of T cells after yellow fever vaccination (dated by TCRdb to the late 2010s). Turning to the overall study: The SMART-Seq v4 Ultra Low Input RNA kit was used to prepare libraries from fractions with low cell numbers. Two healthy male donors, one aged 18 to 30 and one aged 30 to 40 years, were included in the cohort. Bulk PBMC replicates and cell subsets were isolated from blood drawn at multiple timepoints before and after both primary and secondary immunization. Bulk TCR alpha and beta repertoires were sequenced longitudinally to track T-cell clones before and after primary and booster YFV17D yellow fever vaccination. Broader findings and caveats from the paper: Most clones expanded after primary vaccination (approximately 96% of CD4 and 88% of CD8) were re-detected after the booster, suggesting that broad memory maintenance occurred. The study included only two donors, which limits how far the findings can be generalized. Computational filtering was required because FACS-sorted repertoires could contain abundant contaminating clonotypes from the bulk population. A small fraction of clonotypes appeared in both the CD4 and CD8 compartments, likely as a result of convergent recombination. Compared with the primary T-cell response, the secondary T-cell response was weaker but faster, peaking on day 5 rather than day 15.

The treatment or condition label here, explained by the study, means: live attenuated yellow fever vaccine strain. PBMCs were isolated from peripheral blood using a standard Ficoll-Paque protocol. CD4 and CD8 T-cell fractions were isolated with Dynabeads CD4 and CD8 positive selection kits. TriZol was used to extract RNA from bulk PBMCs, CD4 and CD8 fractions, and dextramer-positive and dextramer-negative fractions. Regarding this clonotype: Its antigen is still unknown. Base qualities are not at hand, and no much larger clone is one base apart.

TCR cDNA was synthesized by 5'RACE template switching, which introduced a universal primer site and unique molecular identifiers. cDNA synthesis was primed from both the TCR alpha and TCR beta constant segments. Library amplification involved two PCR steps, and the second step added sample barcodes and sequencing adapters. Sequencing of libraries was performed on Illumina HiSeq 2500 (2x100 bp) or NovaSeq (2x150 bp). Under the source paper's analysis protocol: Reads were demultiplexed and collapsed into UMI consensus sequences with MIGEC, and V(D)J alignment was performed with MiXCR. Clonotypes responding to the vaccine were identified with edgeR on replicate PBMC samples, with the criteria of FDR below 0.01 and a log2 fold change above 5 up to day 15. Each bulk clonotype was labeled CD4 or CD8 based on which sequenced repertoire, CD4 or CD8, contained the clonotype at higher abundance. The public reads were reanalyzed by TCRdb: fastp trimming at Q25, MiXCR alignment, in-frame beta chains only. One record per CDR3 amino acid sequence lists the most common genes and DNA. It is TCRdb's table, rather than the study itself, that gives the V and J calls and clone size. Present in this sample are about 75,000 distinct CDR3 sequences, under 9.5% of which were seen just once. Jointly, the top ten make up more than 25% of the sample.

CDR1 and CDR2, looked up from the germline V gene, are MNHEY and SVGEGT. The CDR3, from cysteine to phenylalanine, totals 14 residues. Only the CDR3 region is kept as DNA, spanning 42 bases read in frame from base 1. Deletion took 5 bases off V and 8 bases off J, with a span of 17 bases between the germline ends. The source is a man younger than 30 who received the YFV17D yellow fever vaccine. Specimen: CD8+ T cells sorted from PBMCs, collected approximately 11 days after the first yellow fever vaccination. The sequence is built from TRBV6-2 or TRBV6-3 and TRBJ2-3, with no confidently assigned D gene. The CDR3 region reads CASSRQAVEVTQYF. The sequence in DNA is TGTGCCAGCAGTCGGCAGGCGGTTGAGGTTACGCAGTATTTT.